The 24 T cell receptor beta chains below were found in one sample sequenced in a study of OX40 agonist ivuxolimab in advanced cancers. Method: immunoSEQ multiplex PCR; TCRdb's copy keeps in-frame clones and lacks some. The sample consists of 48,000 or so clones, approximately 94% of them appearing once. Sequenced material: CD4+ or CD8+ T cells sorted from blood, taken in a trial of the OX40 agonist ivuxolimab. These receptor sequences come from an adult with an advanced solid tumor such as melanoma, head and neck, liver or kidney cancer.

The V and J genes are TRBV7-2 and TRBJ1-3; 7 bases fit TRBD1. With V trimmed by 1 base and J by 4 bases, 1 base remained unmatched. This CDR3 has 14 amino acids. The germline CDR1 and CDR2 sequences are SGHTA and FQGNSA. The CDR3 protein is CASSLVDRGNTIYF. The CDR3 coding sequence is TGTGCCAGCAGCTTAGTGGACAGGGGAAACACCATATATTTT.

The chain employs TRBV4-2 and TRBJ2-7; 7 positions match TRBD1. The CDR3 runs 15 residues. The germline CDR1 and CDR2 sequences are LGHNA and YNFKEQ. Trimming at V came to 0 bases and at J to 3 bases, leaving 5 bases not matched to a gene. The CDR3, as DNA: TGTGCCAGCAGCCAAGAGACAGGGTCAAACTACGAGCAGTACTTC. Amino acid sequence: CASSQETGSNYEQYF.

The chain uses TRBV10-1 and TRBJ2-7; D perhaps matches TRBD2 (6 bases). Trimming left V 4 bases short and J 4 bases short, with 11 bases between. Germline CDR1 is WNHNN and CDR2 is SYGVQD (reference sequence). The CDR3 covers 13 residues. This CDR3 is CASSVGLQYEQYF. As DNA, the CDR3 is TGCGCCAGCAGTGTGGGACTTCAATACGAGCAGTACTTC.

The CDR3 sequence is CATKGAPNEQFF. CDR3 in DNA: TGTGCCACCAAAGGAGCCCCCAATGAGCAGTTCTTC. The chain uses TRBV27 and TRBJ2-1; unclear D gene. The germline CDR1 and CDR2 sequences are MNHEY and SMNVEV (reference sequence). V shed 10 bases and J shed 6 bases, with 13 bases lying between them. CDR3 length: 12 residues.

This clone has a single count. The V call is TRBV27, the J call TRBJ2-1; a possible D gene is TRBD1 (6 bases). This CDR3 is built from 16 residues. The ends were cut back, 4 bases at V and 0 bases at J, with 13 bases in the middle. Germline CDR1 MNHEY, CDR2 SMNVEV (reference sequence). The chain's CDR3 is CASSSGQQSSYNEQFF. The DNA for the CDR3 is TGTGCCAGCAGTTCGGGACAACAAAGCTCCTACAATGAGCAGTTCTTC.

The chain is built from TRBV11-2 and TRBJ2-1; tentatively, D is TRBD2 (6 bases). Per germline, CDR1 SGHAT and CDR2 FQNNGV. V was pared by 6 bases and J by 8 bases, with 11 bases between. CDR3 size: 12 residues. The CDR3, as DNA: TGTGCCAGCAGTCGGGGGAACGATGAGCAGTTCTTC. Translating it yields CASSRGNDEQFF.

Of note for this clone: A junction end diverges from the germline sequence, so it may reflect a read error. Other DNA sequences within the sample encode an identical CDR3. The V and J genes are TRBV7-9 and TRBJ2-3; possibly TRBD2 for D (5 bases). The CDR3 totals 12 residues. Germline values: CDR1 SEHNR, CDR2 FQNEAQ (reference sequence). The CDR3: CASSLATDTQYF. CDR3 DNA sequence: TGTGCCAGCAGTTTAGCGACAGATACGCAGTATTTT. Together with reference TRBV7-9 and TRBJ2-3, the CDR3 gives the full variable domain: DTGVSQNPRHKITKRGQNVTFRCDPISEHNRLYWYRQTLGQGPEFLTYFQNEAQLEKSRLLSDRFSAERPKGSFSTLEIQRTEQGDSAMYLCASSLATDTQYFGPGTRLTVL.

This chain connects TRBV4-1 to TRBJ2-7; D possibly corresponds to TRBD2 (6 bases). CDR3 length: 13 amino acids. V shed 3 bases and J shed 2 bases, with 8 bases lying between them. In germline, CDR1 is MGHRA, CDR2 YSYEKL. The CDR3 loop reads CASSQEGTYEQYF. The CDR3 region has the DNA TGCGCCAGCAGCCAGGAGGGGACCTACGAGCAGTACTTC.

Remarks on this clone: Other DNA sequences within the sample encode an identical CDR3. The CDR3 coding sequence is TGTGCCAGCAGTTTGTCCAGCAATGAGCAGTTCTTC. This translates into CASSLSSNEQFF. J is TRBJ2-1 and V is TRBV27, with unresolved D. Germline CDR1 reads MNHEY; CDR2 reads SMNVEV (reference sequence). V was shortened by 3 bases and J by 6 bases, with 6 bases between the two germline ends. CDR3 length: 12 residues.

The V gene is TRBV28, the J gene TRBJ1-5, with D tentatively TRBD1 (6 bases). This CDR3 comprises 14 residues. Germline V lookup: CDR1 MDHEN, CDR2 SYDVKM. The V end lost 5 bases, the J end lost 6 bases, and 14 bases lay between the germline ends. The CDR3 DNA reads TGTGCCAGCAGTACCACCACAGGGTCTCAGCCCCAGCATTTT. Encoded protein: CASSTTTGSQPQHF.

A single count supports this clone. V is TRBV6-6 and J is TRBJ2-7; D not certain. Trimming removed 6 bases from V and 2 bases from J, with 8 bases in between. The CDR3 spans 12 residues. CDR1 is MNHNY and CDR2 is SVGAGI in the germline V gene (reference sequence). CDR3 residues: CASSLLPYEQYF. CDR3 in DNA: TGTGCCAGCAGCCTGCTTCCCTACGAGCAGTACTTC.

J is TRBJ1-1 and V is TRBV10-2; D ambiguous. The CDR3 covers 13 residues. With 5 bases removed from V and 0 bases from J, the gap between germline ends came to 7 bases. Germline lookup yields CDR1 WSHSY and CDR2 SAAADI. The CDR3 sequence: CASSQGLNTEAFF. The CDR3 nucleotides read TGCGCCAGCAGTCAAGGGTTGAACACTGAAGCTTTCTTT.

The genes are TRBV29-1 and TRBJ1-2; D call uncertain. The CDR3 loop spans 8 amino acids. V was trimmed by 7 bases and J by 8 bases, leaving 5 bases between them. CDR1 SQVTM and CDR2 ANQGSEA come from the germline V gene. Here the CDR3 DNA reads TGCAGCGAGGGCGGCTACACCTTC. As protein: CSEGGYTF.

The rearrangement joins TRBV19 to TRBJ2-1; 8 nucleotides match TRBD2. CDR3 length: 17 residues. Germline loops: CDR1 LNHDA, CDR2 SQIVND (reference sequence). With 1 base clipped from V and 3 bases from J, the junction kept 8 bases outside the gene matches. This CDR3 reads CASSIGSGGSLYNEQFF. The CDR3 region has the DNA TGTGCCAGTAGTATAGGGAGCGGGGGAAGCCTCTACAATGAGCAGTTCTTC.

V and J are TRBV2 and TRBJ2-7; TRBD2 aligns across 10 bases. The trim removed 4 bases at V and 3 bases at J, leaving 6 bases unmatched. This CDR3 has 15 amino acids. Germline values: CDR1 SNHLY, CDR2 FYNNEI. The CDR3 coding sequence is TGTGCCAGCAGTGGTTCGGCTAGCGGGAGCTACGAGCAGTACTTC. Its protein product is CASSGSASGSYEQYF.

The rearrangement joins TRBV5-5 to TRBJ2-3; D perhaps matches TRBD1 (6 bases). The CDR3 extends over 17 amino acids. V shed 1 base and J shed 2 bases, with 17 bases lying between them. Germline CDR1 is SGHKS and CDR2 is YYEKEE (reference sequence). CDR3 region: CASSLFLGATITDTQYF. Here the CDR3 DNA reads TGTGCCAGCAGCTTGTTTCTGGGGGCGACAATCACAGATACGCAGTATTTT.

This chain connects TRBV10-1 to TRBJ2-2, with a weak D call TRBD1 (7 bases). Germline V gene data show CDR1 as WNHNN and CDR2 as SYGVQD (reference sequence). The CDR3 sequence is 15 residues long. Trimming stripped 3 bases from V and 4 bases from J, with 12 bases between. The CDR3 DNA follows: TGCGCCAGCAGTGATACAGGGGAGGTCACCGGGGAGCTGTTTTTT. This sequence encodes CASSDTGEVTGELFF.

The chain joins TRBV29-1 to TRBJ2-7, with D possibly TRBD2 on 6 matching bases. The CDR3 covers 13 residues. V was shortened by 6 bases and J by 3 bases, with 15 bases between the two germline ends. Germline V gene lookup returns CDR1 SQVTM and CDR2 ANQGSEA. DNA of the CDR3: TGCAGCGTGGGTACTAGCAGCATCTACGAGCAGTACTTC. This codes for CSVGTSSIYEQYF.

The chain has TRBV7-9 and TRBJ2-6, with TRBD1 identical over 8 bases. The CDR3 is made up of 15 amino acids. Trimming at V came to 4 bases and at J to 6 bases, leaving 5 bases not matched to a gene. CDR1 SEHNR and CDR2 FQNEAQ come from the germline V gene (reference sequence). CDR3 nucleotides: TGTGCCAGCAGCTCCCAGGGGGCGTTGGCCAACGTCCTGACTTTC. It translates to CASSSQGALANVLTF.

The rearrangement uses TRBV4-1 and TRBJ1-4; D gene ambiguous. The CDR3 is 15 amino acids. CDR1 is MGHRA and CDR2 is YSYEKL in the germline V gene. V was cut by 4 bases and J by 5 bases, with 14 bases left in between. CDR3 sequence reads: CASSPAPGKNEKLFF. CDR3 DNA sequence: TGCGCCAGCAGCCCCGCGCCGGGGAAAAATGAAAAACTGTTTTTT.

This chain links TRBV30 with TRBJ1-5; possible D gene TRBD1, 6 bases. The CDR3 covers 15 residues. Germline V gene sequence: CDR1 GTSNPN, CDR2 SVGIG (reference sequence). Trimming stripped 2 bases from V and 2 bases from J, with 13 bases between. The CDR3 spells CAWSRENRGNQPQHF. CDR3 bases: TGTGCCTGGAGTCGGGAGAACAGGGGCAATCAGCCCCAGCATTTT.

J is TRBJ1-2 and V is TRBV21-1. TRBV21-1 is flagged as a pseudogene. This CDR3 has 9 amino acids. For the CDR3, the DNA is TGTGCCAGCAATATCGACGGCTTCTTC. Amino acids: CASNIDGFF.

The chain uses TRBV4-1 and TRBJ2-1, with TRBD1 as a possible D gene (5 bases). The CDR3 contains 13 residues. Trimming removed 7 bases from V and 8 bases from J, with 15 bases in between. Germline CDR1 and CDR2: MGHRA and YSYEKL. The CDR3 protein is CASMGLTNDEQFF. The CDR3 nucleotides are TGCGCCAGCATGGGGCTAACCAACGATGAGCAGTTCTTC.

The chain links TRBV4-3 to TRBJ2-1; 9 bases are a match to TRBD2. V was clipped by 0 bases and J by 6 bases; unmatched bases: 3. There are 15 residues in the CDR3. Germline CDR1 LGHNA, CDR2 YSLEER. The CDR3 loop reads CASSQDGLAINEQFF. Here the CDR3 DNA reads TGCGCCAGCAGCCAAGATGGACTAGCGATCAATGAGCAGTTCTTC.